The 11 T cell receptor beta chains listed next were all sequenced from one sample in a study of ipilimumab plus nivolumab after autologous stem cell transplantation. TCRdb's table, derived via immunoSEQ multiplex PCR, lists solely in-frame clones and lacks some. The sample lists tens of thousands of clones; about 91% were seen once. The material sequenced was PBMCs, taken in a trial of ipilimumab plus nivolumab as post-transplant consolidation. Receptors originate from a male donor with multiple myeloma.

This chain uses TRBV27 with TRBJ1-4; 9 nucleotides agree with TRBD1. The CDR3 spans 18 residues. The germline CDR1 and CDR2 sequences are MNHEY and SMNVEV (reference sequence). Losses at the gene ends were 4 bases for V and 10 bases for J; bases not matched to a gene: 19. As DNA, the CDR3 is TGTGCCAGCAGTTCCCATGGGGGGGAGACAGGGGGAAAGGTAAAACTGTTTTTT. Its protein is CASSSHGGETGGKVKLFF.

The CDR3 sequence is CASRPLGRPTDTQYF. As DNA, the CDR3 is TGTGCCAGCAGGCCTCTTGGCAGGCCCACAGATACGCAGTATTTT. The chain uses TRBV28 and TRBJ2-3; D not certain. The V end lost 6 bases, the J end lost 2 bases, and 15 bases lay between the germline ends. This CDR3 has 15 amino acids. Germline CDR1 MDHEN, CDR2 SYDVKM. The full variable domain, with the rest looked up from reference TRBV28 and TRBJ2-3, is DVKVTQSSRYLVKRTGEKVFLECVQDMDHENMFWYRQDPGLGLRLIYFSYDVKMKEKGDIPEGYSVSREKKERFSLILESASTNQTSMYLCASRPLGRPTDTQYFGPGTRLTVL.

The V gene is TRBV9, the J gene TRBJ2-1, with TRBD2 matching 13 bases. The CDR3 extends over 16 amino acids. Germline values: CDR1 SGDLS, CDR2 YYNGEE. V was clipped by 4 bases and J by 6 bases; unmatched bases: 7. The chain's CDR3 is CASSTPWTSGSNEQFF. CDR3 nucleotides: TGTGCCAGCAGCACCCCATGGACTAGCGGGAGCAATGAGCAGTTCTTC.

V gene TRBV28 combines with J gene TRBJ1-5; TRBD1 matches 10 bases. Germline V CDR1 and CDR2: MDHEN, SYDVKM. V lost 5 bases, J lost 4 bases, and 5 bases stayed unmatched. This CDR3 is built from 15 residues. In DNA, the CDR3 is TGTGCCAGCAGTCGCTTGGACAGGGGGAATCAGCCCCAGCATTTT. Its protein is CASSRLDRGNQPQHF.

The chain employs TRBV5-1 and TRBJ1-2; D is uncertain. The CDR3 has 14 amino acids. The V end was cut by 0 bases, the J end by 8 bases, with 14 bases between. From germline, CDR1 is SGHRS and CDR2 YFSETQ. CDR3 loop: CASSLERVSEGYTF. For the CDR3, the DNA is TGCGCCAGCAGCTTGGAACGGGTTTCGGAGGGCTACACCTTC.

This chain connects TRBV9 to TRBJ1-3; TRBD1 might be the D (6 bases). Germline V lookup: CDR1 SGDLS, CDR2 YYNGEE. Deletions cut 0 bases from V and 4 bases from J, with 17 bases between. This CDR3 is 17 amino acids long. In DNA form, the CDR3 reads TGTGCCAGCAGCGTAGTTCCGGGGGCGAGGGGAGGAAACACCATATATTTT. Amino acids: CASSVVPGARGGNTIYF.

DNA for the CDR3: TGTGCCAGCAGGATGACAGGGAGCTCCTACGAGCAGTACTTC. Translating it yields CASRMTGSSYEQYF. The J gene is TRBJ2-7, the V gene TRBV28; 7 positions agree with TRBD1. V lost 6 bases to trimming and J lost 0 bases; unmatched junction nucleotides: 5. This CDR3 comprises 14 residues. The germline gives CDR1 MDHEN, CDR2 SYDVKM.

The CDR3 is CASSSGGGGEKLFF. As DNA, the CDR3 is TGTGCCAGTTCGTCGGGAGGGGGCGGGGAAAAACTGTTTTTT. The chain combines TRBV19 with TRBJ1-4; 7 nucleotides line up with TRBD1. The CDR3 runs 14 residues. Germline V lookup: CDR1 LNHDA, CDR2 SQIVND (reference sequence). J gave up 8 bases and V 8 bases, and 11 bases lay outside the gene matches.

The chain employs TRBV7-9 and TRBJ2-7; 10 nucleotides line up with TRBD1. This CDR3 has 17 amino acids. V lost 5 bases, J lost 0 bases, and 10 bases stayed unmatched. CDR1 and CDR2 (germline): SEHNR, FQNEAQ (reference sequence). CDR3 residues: CASSPLGQGVGSYEQYF. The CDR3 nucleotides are TGTGCCAGCAGCCCACTAGGACAGGGGGTGGGCTCCTACGAGCAGTACTTC. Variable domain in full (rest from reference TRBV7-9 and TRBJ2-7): DTGVSQNPRHKITKRGQNVTFRCDPISEHNRLYWYRQTLGQGPEFLTYFQNEAQLEKSRLLSDRFSAERPKGSFSTLEIQRTEQGDSAMYLCASSPLGQGVGSYEQYFGPGTRLTVT.

CDR3 DNA: TGTGCCAGTAGTGTCTTACAGGGGGCAGTACAGCCCCAGCATTTT. Translation gives CASSVLQGAVQPQHF. The chain couples TRBV19 to TRBJ1-5, with 9 bases matching TRBD1. This CDR3 comprises 15 residues. V lost 5 bases and J lost 7; bases outside the gene matches: 9. The germline gives CDR1 LNHDA, CDR2 SQIVND (reference sequence). Filled out from reference TRBV19 and TRBJ1-5, the complete variable domain reads DGGITQSPKYLFRKEGQNVTLSCEQNLNHDAMYWYRQDPGQGLRLIYYSQIVNDFQKGDIAEGYSVSREKKESFPLTVTSAQKNPTAFYLCASSVLQGAVQPQHFGDGTRLSIL.

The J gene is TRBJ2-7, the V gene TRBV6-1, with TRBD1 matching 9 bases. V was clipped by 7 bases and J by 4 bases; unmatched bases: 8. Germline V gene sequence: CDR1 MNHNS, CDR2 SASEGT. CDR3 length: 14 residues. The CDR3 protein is CASTRQGVTYEQYF. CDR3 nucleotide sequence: TGTGCCAGCACCCGACAGGGGGTGACTTACGAGCAGTACTTC.